This T cell receptor beta chain was sequenced in a study of blood T cells in healthy people across ages. Overall study results and limits: It was not known whether donors were CMV positive (a possible confounder of expanded clonotype changes).

The trim removed 0 bases at V and 7 bases at J, leaving 4 bases unmatched. The germline V gene encodes CDR1 SGDLS and CDR2 YYNGEE. The CDR3 loop spans 14 amino acids. It was with a sample-barcoded 5' primer and a J-beta primer mix that a second PCR of roughly 7 to 11 cycles was run. TCRdb analysed the 5' RACE reads with MiXCR anew, one entry per CDR3 protein. This table holds more than 1.4 million distinct CDR3 sequences, around 39% found once. To note about this clonotype: Its antigen is undetermined.

This sequence joins TRBV9 and TRBJ1-2; 9 bases align to TRBD1. The origin of this receptor is a woman aged 18-35 years in good health. Material: blood. This chain's CDR3 is CASSVGDRASGYTF. CDR3 bases: TGTGCCAGCAGCGTAGGGGACAGGGCCTCTGGCTACACCTTC. The entire variable domain, with the rest obtained from reference TRBV9 and TRBJ1-2, is as follows: DSGVTQTPKHLITATGQRVTLRCSPRSGDLSVYWYQQSLDQGLQFLIQYYNGEERAKGNILERFSAQQFPDLHSELNLSSLELGDSALYFCASSVGDRASGYTFGSGTRLTVV.